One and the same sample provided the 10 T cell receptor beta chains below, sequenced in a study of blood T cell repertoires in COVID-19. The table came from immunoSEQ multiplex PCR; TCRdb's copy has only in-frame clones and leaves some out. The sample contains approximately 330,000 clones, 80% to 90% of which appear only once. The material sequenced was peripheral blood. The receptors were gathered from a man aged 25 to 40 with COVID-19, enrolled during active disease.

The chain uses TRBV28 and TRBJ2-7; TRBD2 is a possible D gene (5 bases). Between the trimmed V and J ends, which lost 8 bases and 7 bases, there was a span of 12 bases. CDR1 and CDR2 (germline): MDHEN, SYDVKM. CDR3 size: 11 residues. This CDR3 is CASAGVREQYF. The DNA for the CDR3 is TGTGCCAGCGCCGGGGTCCGAGAGCAGTACTTC. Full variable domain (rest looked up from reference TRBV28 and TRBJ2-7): DVKVTQSSRYLVKRTGEKVFLECVQDMDHENMFWYRQDPGLGLRLIYFSYDVKMKEKGDIPEGYSVSREKKERFSLILESASTNQTSMYLCASAGVREQYFGPGTRLTVT.

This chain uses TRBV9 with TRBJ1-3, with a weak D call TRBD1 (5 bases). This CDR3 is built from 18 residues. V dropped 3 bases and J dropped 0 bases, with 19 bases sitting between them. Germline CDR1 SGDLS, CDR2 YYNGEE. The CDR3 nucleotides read TGTGCCAGCAGCGAAGATCAGGGTACTTCCCACTCTGGAAACACCATATATTTT. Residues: CASSEDQGTSHSGNTIYF.

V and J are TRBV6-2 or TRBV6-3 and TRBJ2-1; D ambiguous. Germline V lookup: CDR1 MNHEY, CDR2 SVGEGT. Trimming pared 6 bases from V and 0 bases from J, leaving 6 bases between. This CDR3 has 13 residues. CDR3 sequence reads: CASSPSSYNEQFF. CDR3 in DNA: TGTGCCAGCAGCCCCAGCTCCTACAATGAGCAGTTCTTC.

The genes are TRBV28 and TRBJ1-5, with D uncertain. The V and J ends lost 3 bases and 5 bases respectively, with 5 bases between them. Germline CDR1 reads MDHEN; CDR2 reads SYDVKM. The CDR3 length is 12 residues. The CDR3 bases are TGTGCCAGCAGTTTCCGGGATCAGCCCCAGCATTTT. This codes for CASSFRDQPQHF.

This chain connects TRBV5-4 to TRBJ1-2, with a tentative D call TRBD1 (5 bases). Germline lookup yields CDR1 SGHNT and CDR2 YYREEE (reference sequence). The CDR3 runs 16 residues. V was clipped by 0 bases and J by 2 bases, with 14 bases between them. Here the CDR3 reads CASSLGVGWGNYGYTF. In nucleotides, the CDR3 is TGTGCCAGCAGCTTGGGTGTGGGCTGGGGCAACTATGGCTACACCTTC. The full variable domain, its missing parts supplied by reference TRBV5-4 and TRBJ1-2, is ETGVTQSPTHLIKTRGQQVTLRCSSQSGHNTVSWYQQALGQGPQFIFQYYREEENGRGNFPPRFSGLQFPNYSSELNVNALELDDSALYLCASSLGVGWGNYGYTFGSGTRLTVV.

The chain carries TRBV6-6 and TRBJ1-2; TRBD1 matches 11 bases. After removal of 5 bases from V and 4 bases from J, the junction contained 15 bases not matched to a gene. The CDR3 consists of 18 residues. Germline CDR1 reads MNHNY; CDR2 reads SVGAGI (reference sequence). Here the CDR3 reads CASSPTGQGARRGYGYTF. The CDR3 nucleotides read TGTGCCAGCAGTCCGACTGGACAGGGGGCGCGTCGAGGCTATGGCTACACCTTC.

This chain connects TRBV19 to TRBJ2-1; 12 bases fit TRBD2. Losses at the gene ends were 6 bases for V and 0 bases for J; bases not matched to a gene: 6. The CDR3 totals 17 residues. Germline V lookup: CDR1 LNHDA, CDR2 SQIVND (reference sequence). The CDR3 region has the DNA TGTGCCAGTAGCGTTCTAGCGGGGGGGTTCTCCTACAATGAGCAGTTCTTC. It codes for CASSVLAGGFSYNEQFF.

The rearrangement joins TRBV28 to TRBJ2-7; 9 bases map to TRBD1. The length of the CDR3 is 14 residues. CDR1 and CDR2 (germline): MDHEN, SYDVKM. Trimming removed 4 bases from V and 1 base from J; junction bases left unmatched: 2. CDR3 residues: CASSSGTGSYEQYF. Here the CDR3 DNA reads TGTGCCAGCAGTTCCGGGACAGGGTCCTACGAGCAGTACTTC.

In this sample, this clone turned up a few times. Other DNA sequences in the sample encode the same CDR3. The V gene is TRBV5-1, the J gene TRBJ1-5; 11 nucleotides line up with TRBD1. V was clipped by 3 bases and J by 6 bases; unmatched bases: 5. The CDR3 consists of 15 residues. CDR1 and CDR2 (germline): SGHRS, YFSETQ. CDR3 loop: CASSSGTGGGQPQHF. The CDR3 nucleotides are TGCGCCAGCAGCTCGGGGACAGGGGGTGGTCAGCCCCAGCATTTT.

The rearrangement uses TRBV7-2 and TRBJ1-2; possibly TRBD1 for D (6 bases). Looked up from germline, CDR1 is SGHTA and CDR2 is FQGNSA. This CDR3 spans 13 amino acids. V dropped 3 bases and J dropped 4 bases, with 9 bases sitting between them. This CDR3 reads CASSFGTLYGYTF. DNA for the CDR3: TGTGCCAGCAGCTTTGGGACACTCTATGGCTACACCTTC.